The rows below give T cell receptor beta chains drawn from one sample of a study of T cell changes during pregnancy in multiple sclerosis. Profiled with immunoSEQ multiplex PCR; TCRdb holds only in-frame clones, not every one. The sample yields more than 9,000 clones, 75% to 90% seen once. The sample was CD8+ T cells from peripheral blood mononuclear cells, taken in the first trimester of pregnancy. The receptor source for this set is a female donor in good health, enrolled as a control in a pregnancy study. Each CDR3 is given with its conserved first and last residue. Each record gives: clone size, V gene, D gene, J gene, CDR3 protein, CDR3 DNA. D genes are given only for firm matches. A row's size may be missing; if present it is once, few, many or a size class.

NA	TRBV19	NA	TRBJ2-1	CASSPQGLDEQFF	TGTGCCAGTAGCCCCCAGGGCCTTGATGAGCAGTTCTTC
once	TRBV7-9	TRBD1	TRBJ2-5	CASSSLRLIGTGGEETQYF	TGTGCCAGCAGCTCGCTCAGGTTGATAGGGACAGGGGGCGAGGAGACCCAGTACTTC
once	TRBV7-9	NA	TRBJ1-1	CASSLGGGTEAFF	TGTGCCAGCAGCTTAGGGGGCGGCACTGAAGCTTTCTTT
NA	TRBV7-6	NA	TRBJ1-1	CASSNTGPMNTEAFF	TGTGCCAGCAGTAATACAGGACCCATGAACACTGAAGCTTTCTTT
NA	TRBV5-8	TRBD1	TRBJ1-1	CASSLGTGGATEAFF	TGTGCCAGCAGCTTAGGGACAGGGGGGGCCACTGAAGCTTTCTTT
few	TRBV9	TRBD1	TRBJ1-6	CASSVESGGEYNSPLHF	TGTGCCAGCAGCGTAGAGTCAGGGGGCGAGTATAATTCACCCCTCCACTTT
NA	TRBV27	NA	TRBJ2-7	CASSFRDSYEQYF	TGTGCCAGCAGTTTCCGAGACAGTTACGAGCAGTACTTC
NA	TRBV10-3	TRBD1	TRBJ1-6	CAISGTGQDSPLHF	TGTGCCATCAGTGGGACAGGCCAGGATTCACCCCTCCACTTT
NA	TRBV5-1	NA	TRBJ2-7	CASSPLREPYEQYF	TGCGCCAGCAGCCCCCTCCGGGAACCCTACGAGCAGTACTTC
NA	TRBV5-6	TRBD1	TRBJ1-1	CASSWGQGTEAFF	TGTGCCAGCAGCTGGGGACAGGGCACTGAAGCTTTCTTT
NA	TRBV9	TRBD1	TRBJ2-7	CASSPWTGLDEQYF	TGTGCCAGCAGCCCCTGGACAGGATTAGACGAGCAGTACTTC
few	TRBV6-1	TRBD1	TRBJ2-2	CASSEISGTGGSGELFF	TGTGCCAGCAGTGAGATCTCCGGGACAGGGGGTTCCGGGGAGCTGTTTTTT
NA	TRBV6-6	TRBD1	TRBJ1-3	CASTRQGSGNTIYF	TGTGCCAGCACCCGACAGGGCTCTGGAAACACCATATATTTT
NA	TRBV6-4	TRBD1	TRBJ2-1	CASSDSTGGYNEQFF	TGTGCCAGCAGTGACTCGACAGGGGGCTACAATGAGCAGTTCTTC
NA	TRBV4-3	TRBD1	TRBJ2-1	CASSQGWTGGNEQFF	TGCGCCAGCAGCCAAGGCTGGACAGGGGGAAATGAGCAGTTCTTC
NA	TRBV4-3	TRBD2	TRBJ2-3	CASSQDRTSGTQYF	TGCGCCAGCAGCCAAGATAGGACTAGCGGGACGCAGTATTTT
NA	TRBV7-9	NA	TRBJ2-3	CASSQTRGDSNPEDTQYF	TGTGCCAGCAGCCAAACTAGGGGGGACAGCAACCCTGAGGATACGCAGTATTTT
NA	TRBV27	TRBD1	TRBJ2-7	CASSLIVSAGQGLYEQYF	TGTGCCAGCAGTTTAATTGTAAGCGCGGGACAGGGTCTCTACGAGCAGTACTTC